This TCR beta chain originates from a study of control samples from healthy donors and cancer patients. The V end was cut by 4 bases, the J end by 1 base, with 16 bases between. The CDR3 totals 16 residues. The germline CDR1 and CDR2 sequences are MRHNA and SNTAGT. Produced via immunoSEQ multiplex PCR; TCRdb's table is partial and in-frame only. Here the sample spans about 90,000 clones, 90% being singletons. Specimen: blood. This receptor was taken from a woman aged 18 to 35 in good health. This chain links TRBV6-4 with TRBJ1-1; no clear D. CDR3 protein: CASSVPLITENTEAFF. CDR3 sequence (DNA): TGTGCCAGCAGTGTACCCCTCATAACGGAGAACACTGAAGCTTTCTTT.